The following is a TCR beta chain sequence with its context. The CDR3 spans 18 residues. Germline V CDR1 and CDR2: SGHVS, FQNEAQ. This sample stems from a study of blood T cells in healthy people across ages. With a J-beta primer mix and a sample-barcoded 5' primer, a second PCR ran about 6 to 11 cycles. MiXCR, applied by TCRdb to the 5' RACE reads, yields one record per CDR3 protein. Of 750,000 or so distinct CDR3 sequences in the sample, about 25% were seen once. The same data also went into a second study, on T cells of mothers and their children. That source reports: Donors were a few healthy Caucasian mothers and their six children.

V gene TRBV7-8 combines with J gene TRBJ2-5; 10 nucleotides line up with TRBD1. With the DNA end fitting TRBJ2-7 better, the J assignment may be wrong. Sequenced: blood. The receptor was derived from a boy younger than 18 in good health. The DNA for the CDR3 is TGTGCCAGCAGCTTAGGGAAACTGGGGACAGGGGTCTCCTACGAGCAGTACTTC. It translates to CASSLGKLGTGVSYEQYF.